This T cell receptor beta chain was obtained from a study of a mutant IDH1 vaccine in newly diagnosed glioma. Profiling relied on immunoSEQ multiplex PCR, and the TCRdb table lists in-frame clones only, not all of them. The sample lists 77,000 or so clones, approximately 75% occurring once. Germline V gene sequence: CDR1 LNHDA, CDR2 SQIVND (reference sequence). This CDR3 has 15 residues. J lost 4 bases, V lost 3 bases, and 0 bases had no gene match. As concerns this clone: Its antigen remains unknown.

As to time point: week 47, end of study. Alongside topical imiquimod, each dose of vaccine comprised 300 ug of mutant IDH1 20-mer peptide. The genes are TRBV19 and TRBJ2-2; TRBD1 aligns across 12 bases. Material: PBMCs, obtained from a glioma patient whose treatment included an IDH1 peptide vaccine. The receptor comes from a man aged 40-50 years with glioma. CDR3 amino acids: CASSMGQGATGELFF. CDR3 DNA: TGTGCCAGTAGTATGGGACAGGGGGCCACCGGGGAGCTGTTTTTT.